This entry lists 11 T cell receptor beta chains sequenced from one sample in a study of regulatory T cells in long-lasting Graves disease. As for time point: persistent/refractory GD, antithyroid drugs over 5 years with positive TRAb. There was RNA extracted from PBMCs, and the TCR library was made from it. Library construction for TCR beta used iRepertoire HTBI primers and Arm-PCR of CDR3 regions. TCRdb re-called the multiplex PCR reads with MiXCR, one entry per CDR3 protein. The sample consists of roughly 700,000 distinct CDR3 sequences, roughly 30% of them appearing once. The sample here was peripheral blood mononuclear cells (PBMCs), taken when the disease was refractory, from a patient treated with antithyroid drugs. These receptors were taken from a female donor with Graves disease.

The rearrangement links TRBV27 to TRBJ1-1; D is possibly TRBD1 (5 bases). V was trimmed by 0 bases and J by 3 bases, leaving 14 bases between them. In germline, CDR1 is MNHEY, CDR2 SMNVEV (reference sequence). The CDR3 covers 16 residues. CDR3: CASSLSIRGTHTEAFF. The CDR3 DNA is TGTGCCAGCAGTTTATCGATACGGGGGACCCACACTGAAGCTTTCTTT.

Note on this clonotype: With a much larger clone just one base away, this may be a read error. The rearrangement links TRBV28 to TRBJ1-1; D gene uncertain. This CDR3 has 13 residues. CDR1 MDHEN and CDR2 SYDVKM come from the germline V gene. In DNA, the CDR3 is TGTGCCAGCGGTTTATCCCGACGGATTGAAGCTTTCTTT. It encodes CASGLSRRIEAFF. The full variable domain, its missing parts supplied by reference TRBV28 and TRBJ1-1, is DVKVTQSSRYLVKRTGEKVFLECVQDMDHENMFWYRQDPGLGLRLIYFSYDVKMKEKGDIPEGYSVSREKKERFSLILESASTNQTSMYLCASGLSRRIEAFFGQGTRLTVV.

The gene calls are TRBV12-3 or TRBV12-4 and TRBJ1-1; D is unresolved. This CDR3 has 14 amino acids. The V and J ends lost 3 bases and 0 bases respectively, with 8 bases between them. The CDR3 DNA sequence: TGTGCCAGCAGTTTTGAGCTCTTGAACACTGAAGCTTTCTTT. Amino acid sequence: CASSFELLNTEAFF.

This sequence joins TRBV3-1 and TRBJ1-4, with D tentatively TRBD1 (5 bases). Trimming removed 2 bases at V and 7 bases at J, with 8 bases between. The CDR3 is made up of 13 amino acids. CDR1 and CDR2 from the germline V gene are LGHDT and YNNKEL (reference sequence). CDR3 sequence reads: CASSQQGPEKLFF. The DNA for the CDR3 is TGTGCCAGCAGCCAACAGGGACCTGAAAAACTGTTTTTT.

This clonotype has just a few counts. The chain couples TRBV7-9 to TRBJ1-5; 8 nucleotides match TRBD1. Trimming cost V 5 bases and J 5 bases; bases outside gene matches: 5. The CDR3 runs to 14 residues. The germline CDR1 and CDR2 sequences are SEHNR and FQNEAQ (reference sequence). As DNA, the CDR3 is TGTGCCAGCAGCCCACAGGGGGTGGATCAGCCCCAGCATTTT. Protein sequence: CASSPQGVDQPQHF.

The V gene is TRBV6-1, the J gene TRBJ1-6; no definite D call. This CDR3 contains 15 residues. Germline V gene lookup returns CDR1 MNHNS and CDR2 SASEGT. Trimming pared 6 bases from V and 8 bases from J, leaving 17 bases between. The CDR3 protein is CASSPVLDRHSPLHF. CDR3 nucleotides: TGTGCCAGCAGCCCCGTTTTGGACCGGCATTCACCCCTCCACTTT.

The chain joins TRBV5-1 to TRBJ1-2; D gene ambiguous. Germline assignment: CDR1 SGHRS and CDR2 YFSETQ. The CDR3 is 13 amino acids. The V end was cut by 3 bases, the J end by 4 bases, with 10 bases between. CDR3 nucleotides: TGCGCCAGCAGCTACGGACGGGCCTATGGCTACACCTTC. This gives the protein CASSYGRAYGYTF.

The sample holds a few counts of this clonotype. The chain carries TRBV11-2 and TRBJ2-7, with D possibly TRBD1 on 7 matching bases. CDR1 is SGHAT and CDR2 is FQNNGV in the germline V gene. The CDR3 loop spans 15 amino acids. The germline V and J ends were trimmed by 5 bases and 0 bases, with 14 bases remaining between them. CDR3 coding DNA: TGTGCCAGCAGCACCCAGGGGGGACGCTCCTACGAGCAGTACTTC. Its protein product is CASSTQGGRSYEQYF.

V usage is TRBV20-1 and J usage is TRBJ1-3; possible D gene TRBD1, 5 bases. Per the germline V gene, CDR1 is DFQATT and CDR2 is SNEGSKA (reference sequence). The germline V and J ends were trimmed by 6 bases and 0 bases, with 12 bases remaining between them. The length of the CDR3 is 14 residues. Here the CDR3 reads CSASRGSSGNTIYF. The CDR3 DNA reads as TGCAGTGCCAGCCGGGGGAGCTCTGGAAACACCATATATTTT.

This clonotype was seen repeatedly, ten times or more. J is TRBJ1-4 and V is TRBV11-2; D is perhaps TRBD1 (6 bases). Germline CDR1 SGHAT, CDR2 FQNNGV. V lost 5 bases and J 7 bases, leaving 17 bases between the germline ends. CDR3 length equals 15 residues. CDR3 region: CASSENRDTGEKLFF. CDR3 nucleotide sequence: TGTGCCAGCAGCGAAAACAGGGATACAGGTGAAAAACTGTTTTTT. The full variable domain, completed using reference TRBV11-2 and TRBJ1-4, is EAGVAQSPRYKIIEKRQSVAFWCNPISGHATLYWYQQILGQGPKLLIQFQNNGVVDDSQLPKDRFSAERLKGVDSTLKIQPAKLEDSAVYLCASSENRDTGEKLFFGSGTQLSVL.

Worth noting for this clonotype: A single base separates this from a much larger clone, so it may be a read error. The CDR3 carries no conserved terminal phenylalanine or tryptophan, so it likely arises from a read error. V usage is TRBV27 and J usage is TRBJ1-2; no definite D call. Per germline, CDR1 MNHEY and CDR2 SMNVEV (reference sequence). The CDR3 length is 14 residues. V was cut by 4 bases and J by 5 bases, with 14 bases left in between. CDR3 in DNA: TGTGCCAGCAGTTCACGGGCCTTGGGGTATGGCTACACCCTC. The encoded protein is CASSSRALGYGYTL.